This T cell receptor (beta chain) was captured by sequencing in a study of post-analysis software for immune sequencing data. Germline-derived CDR1 and CDR2 are MNHNY and SVGAGI (reference sequence). V trimming: 3 bases; J trimming: 0 bases; junction bases outside the gene matches: 5. This CDR3 has 15 residues. Whole-study results and caveats: Patients carried four or five TRBV segments more frequently than controls did, and TRBV5-6, TRBV5-1 and TRBV20-1 were among them. Normalized Chao1 diversity in multiple sclerosis patients fell significantly below that of controls.

On this clonotype itself: Its antigen remains unidentified.

Unique molecular identifiers featured in each of the TCR beta cDNA libraries. T cells, about 0.95 to 10 million of them, yielded about 500,000 cDNA molecules. TCRdb reprocessed the PCR reads via MiXCR and lists one record per CDR3 protein. The table shows about 150,000 distinct CDR3 sequences, with over 25% occurring only once. The sample consisted of blood. The TCR sequence derives from a girl aged 5-17 years with multiple sclerosis. V usage is TRBV6-6 and J usage is TRBJ2-7; 7 bases are shared with TRBD1. The DNA for the CDR3 is TGTGCCAGCAGTTATGGGCGGACAGGCTCCTACGAGCAGTACTTC. Residues: CASSYGRTGSYEQYF.